This TCR beta chain came from a study of T-cell reconstitution after alpha-beta-depleted transplantation in children. This clonotype was observed many times. Construction of the TCRbeta library involved unique molecular identifiers. TCRdb passed the PCR reads through MiXCR, listing each CDR3 protein once. The sample includes a few hundred thousand distinct CDR3 sequences, around a tenth of them seen just once. The length of the CDR3 is 13 residues. V was clipped by 1 base and J by 5 bases, with 6 bases between them. CDR1 and CDR2 from the germline V gene are SGHTA and FQGNSA. The V gene is TRBV7-2, the J gene TRBJ2-1; D may be TRBD2 (5 bases). The TCR comes from a human donor who donated a stem cell graft to a child with acute lymphoblastic leukemia. Sequencing was performed on PBMCs from the stem cell graft donor, taken from the stem cell graft. The CDR3 sequence is CASSLGRNNEQFF. CDR3 DNA sequence: TGTGCCAGCAGCTTAGGGAGGAACAATGAGCAGTTCTTC. Combining the CDR3 with reference TRBV7-2 and TRBJ2-1 gives the whole variable domain GAGVSQSPSNKVTEKGKDVELRCDPISGHTALYWYRQSLGQGLEFLIYFQGNSAPDKSGLPSDRFSAERTGGSVSTLTIQRTQQEDSAVYLCASSLGRNNEQFFGPGTRLTVL.